Reported below is one T cell receptor beta chain. Its antigen remains unidentified. No qualities accompany the bases; no much larger clone lies one base away. The data are from a study of control samples from healthy donors and cancer patients (TCRdb year 2020). The library was produced with the immunoSEQ multiplex PCR assay. Entries here come from immuneACCESS through TCRdb and include only in-frame sequences with V and J called. Some clones fail to appear in such tables; in the studies checked, an unresolved V gene covers under half of the shortfall, and the cause of the remainder is unknown. This sample has around 76,000 clones in its table, and approximately 91% of those were observed once. The ten largest clones capture approximately 9.4% of the sample. The V end gives up 0 bases and the J end 7 bases, leaving 10 bases in the junction not matched to a gene. The CDR3 goes from the cysteine to the phenylalanine over 17 residues. The entry retains the CDR3 DNA only, 51 bases that are in frame from base 1. Via the germline V gene, CDR1 is LGHNA and CDR2 YSLEER.

Sequenced: PBMCs. This TCR was sampled from a woman in her forties or fifties with colorectal cancer. The chain uses TRBV4-3 and TRBJ1-2; 11 junctional bases match TRBD1. The DNA sequence is as follows: TGCGCCAGCAGCCAAGATCAAGGACAGGGGGCGCGAGGTGGCTACACCTTC. Translated, it gives CASSQDQGQGARGGYTF.